This paragraph covers one T cell receptor (beta chain) sequence. Its antigen is as yet unknown. The sample comes from a study of T cell responses to AZD1222 COVID-19 vaccine. Study-wide background: Pooled together were second doses at about 4 or about 12 weeks. Overall study results and limits: At study baseline, merely six AZD1222 recipients were seropositive.

Generated by immunoSEQ multiplex PCR, the TCRdb table keeps only in-frame clones and is missing some. The sample holds about 76,000 clones, roughly 90% seen once. The J segment lost 1 base and the V segment lost 3 bases, leaving 9 bases of the junction unmatched. CDR3 length equals 17 residues. The germline V gene encodes CDR1 SNHLY and CDR2 FYNNEI. This TCR came from an adult in good health. The V gene is TRBV2, the J gene TRBJ1-1, with 9 bases identical to TRBD1. Here the sequenced sample was peripheral blood, taken on day 0 of AZD1222 vaccination. CDR3 DNA: TGTGCCAGCAGTGACCTTGAACAGGGGGCCCGGAACACTGAAGCTTTCTTT. Protein sequence: CASSDLEQGARNTEAFF. Drawing the rest from reference TRBV2 and TRBJ1-1, the complete variable domain is EPEVTQTPSHQVTQMGQEVILRCVPISNHLYFYWYRQILGQKVEFLVSFYNNEISEKSEIFDDQFSVERPDGSNFTLKIRSTKLEDSAMYFCASSDLEQGARNTEAFFGQGTRLTVV.